These 16 T cell receptor beta chains share one sample of origin, sequenced in a study of shared clonotypes between healthy human individuals. Here immunoSEQ multiplex PCR was the method, and the copy in TCRdb shows in-frame clones only, minus some. In the table there are 2,500,000 or so clones, 85% to 95% of which are singletons. Sequenced material: naive CD4+ T cells sorted from blood. Subset noted: CD45RA+ positively selected. The receptors stem from a man aged 18 to 29 in good health.

The gene calls are TRBV18 and TRBJ2-1, with 10 bases matching TRBD2. CDR3 length equals 15 residues. Trimming removed 4 bases from V and 5 bases from J; junction bases left unmatched: 5. Germline V lookup: CDR1 KGHSH, CDR2 LQKENI. This CDR3 is CASSLQREGNNEQFF. Here the CDR3 DNA reads TGTGCCAGCTCACTCCAGCGGGAGGGGAACAATGAGCAGTTCTTC.

V and J are TRBV2 and TRBJ2-3; 14 nucleotides line up with TRBD2. Losses at the gene ends were 11 bases for V and 4 bases for J; bases not matched to a gene: 5. CDR3 length: 14 residues. Germline loops: CDR1 SNHLY, CDR2 FYNNEI. The CDR3 loop reads CAVGLAGVADTQYF. CDR3 DNA: TGTGCCGTGGGACTAGCGGGAGTGGCAGATACGCAGTATTTT.

The V call is TRBV10-3, the J call TRBJ2-3; 9 positions agree with TRBD2. Trimming removed 2 bases from V and 0 bases from J; junction bases left unmatched: 9. Germline CDR1 ENHRY, CDR2 SYGVKD. CDR3 length: 18 residues. The CDR3 spells CAISETSGGTGSTDTQYF. CDR3 nucleotide sequence: TGTGCCATCAGTGAGACCAGCGGGGGGACTGGTAGCACAGATACGCAGTATTTT.

Here the CDR3 reads CASTLTSGLYNEQFF. The CDR3 coding sequence is TGTGCCAGCACTCTGACTAGCGGGCTATACAATGAGCAGTTCTTC. The rearrangement uses TRBV7-2 and TRBJ2-1; 10 bases map to TRBD2. With V trimmed by 7 bases and J by 4 bases, 7 bases remained unmatched. CDR3 length equals 15 residues. Germline values: CDR1 SGHTA, CDR2 FQGNSA.

On this clone itself: Other DNA sequences of this sample code for an identical CDR3. The chain employs TRBV25-1 and TRBJ1-3, with D possibly matching TRBD1 (5 bases). V was shortened by 1 base and J by 1 base, with 5 bases between the two germline ends. Germline values: CDR1 MGHDK, CDR2 SYGVNS. The CDR3 has 14 residues. This chain's CDR3 is CASSESGSGNTIYF. In DNA form, the CDR3 reads TGTGCCAGCAGTGAATCAGGGTCTGGAAACACCATATATTTT.

The J gene is TRBJ2-7, the V gene TRBV15; 7 bases are shared with TRBD2. The trim removed 0 bases at V and 6 bases at J, leaving 2 bases unmatched. This CDR3 has 13 amino acids. CDR1 is LNHNV, CDR2 YYDKDF, per germline (reference sequence). CDR3 sequence (DNA): TGTGCCACCAGCAGAGATGGGGGGGTCGAGCAGTACTTC. Translating gives CATSRDGGVEQYF. Drawing the rest from reference TRBV15 and TRBJ2-7, the complete variable domain is DAMVIQNPRYQVTQFGKPVTLSCSQTLNHNVMYWYQQKSSQAPKLLFHYYDKDFNNEADTPDNFQSRRPNTSFCFLDIRSPGLGDTAMYLCATSRDGGVEQYFGPGTRLTVT.

The chain recombines TRBV11-2 with TRBJ2-3, with D perhaps matching TRBD1 (5 bases). The CDR3 is 15 amino acids. Between the trimmed V and J ends, which lost 1 base and 4 bases, there was a span of 12 bases. The V gene's germline CDR1 is SGHAT and CDR2 FQNNGV. CDR3 sequence (DNA): TGTGCCAGCAGCTTAGCCTCCTCAGGGTCAGATACGCAGTATTTT. The encoded protein is CASSLASSGSDTQYF.

The chain has TRBV7-2 and TRBJ2-3; 8 bases align to TRBD2. V lost 1 base and J lost 7; bases outside the gene matches: 7. Germline V gene data show CDR1 as SGHTA and CDR2 as FQGNSA. CDR3 length equals 15 residues. CDR3 residues: CASSLGAGGVYTQYF. In nucleotides, the CDR3 is TGTGCCAGCAGCTTAGGCGCGGGAGGAGTGTATACGCAGTATTTT.

The chain has TRBV7-2 and TRBJ1-5; 10 bases map to TRBD1. The CDR3 has 15 amino acids. V dropped 5 bases and J dropped 6; count of bases not matched to a gene: 7. Per germline, CDR1 SGHTA and CDR2 FQGNSA. Here the CDR3 reads CASSLTGGFGQPQHF. The CDR3, as DNA: TGTGCCAGCAGCCTGACAGGGGGCTTTGGTCAGCCCCAGCATTTT.

The V gene is TRBV6-5, the J gene TRBJ2-1; TRBD2 matches at 11 bases. Germline V lookup: CDR1 MNHEY, CDR2 SVGAGI. The J segment lost 8 bases and the V segment lost 6 bases, leaving 6 bases of the junction unmatched. The CDR3 extends over 14 amino acids. The DNA of the CDR3 is TGTGCCAGCAGAAAAGGACTAGCGGGTCATGAGCAGTTCTTC. It specifies CASRKGLAGHEQFF.

The chain combines TRBV5-1 with TRBJ2-3; D remains ambiguous. The CDR3 is 14 residues long. Germline-derived CDR1 and CDR2 are SGHRS and YFSETQ. The germline V and J ends were trimmed by 0 bases and 6 bases, with 11 bases remaining between them. The CDR3 sequence: CASSLGPTWDTQYF. In DNA form, the CDR3 reads TGCGCCAGCAGCTTGGGACCCACGTGGGATACGCAGTATTTT.

The CDR3 DNA follows: TGTGCCAGCAGTGACCCAGGACAAGTCTCCTACGAGCAGTACTTC. Its translation: CASSDPGQVSYEQYF. The chain combines TRBV25-1 with TRBJ2-7; a possible D gene is TRBD1 (5 bases). This CDR3 contains 15 residues. CDR1 is MGHDK, CDR2 SYGVNS, per germline. V dropped 3 bases and J dropped 0 bases, with 12 bases sitting between them.

This sequence joins TRBV7-9 and TRBJ2-7; D remains unclear. The germline V gene has CDR1 SEHNR and CDR2 FQNEAQ (reference sequence). V was cut by 2 bases and J by 2 bases, with 10 bases left in between. The length of the CDR3 is 14 residues. The CDR3 region is CASSLIGRTYEQYF. Here the CDR3 DNA reads TGTGCCAGCAGCTTAATTGGCAGAACCTACGAGCAGTACTTC.

The V gene is TRBV21-1, the J gene TRBJ2-2; the D call of TRBD1 is as the table states it, not checked on the DNA. TRBV21-1 is termed a pseudogene. The CDR3 runs 16 residues. The CDR3 bases are TGTGCCACCACCCACCGGGACAGGGTTTACACCGGGGAGCTGTTTTTT. Its protein product is CATTHRDRVYTGELFF.

V and J are TRBV5-4 and TRBJ1-2; no reliable D call. This CDR3 has 12 amino acids. V lost 0 bases and J lost 6, with 6 bases in between. Germline-derived CDR1 and CDR2 are SGHNT and YYREEE (reference sequence). The CDR3 region is CASSLGLDGYTF. The DNA of the CDR3 is TGTGCCAGCAGCTTGGGTTTGGATGGCTACACCTTC.

In DNA, the CDR3 is TGCAGCGCCTCGAGCGGCCGCTCCTACAATGAGCAGTTCTTC. It translates to CSASSGRSYNEQFF. The V gene is TRBV29-1, the J gene TRBJ2-1; the D gene is possibly TRBD2 (5 bases). The CDR3 covers 14 residues. The V gene's germline CDR1 is SQVTM and CDR2 ANQGSEA. V was trimmed by 7 bases and J by 0 bases, leaving 13 bases between them.